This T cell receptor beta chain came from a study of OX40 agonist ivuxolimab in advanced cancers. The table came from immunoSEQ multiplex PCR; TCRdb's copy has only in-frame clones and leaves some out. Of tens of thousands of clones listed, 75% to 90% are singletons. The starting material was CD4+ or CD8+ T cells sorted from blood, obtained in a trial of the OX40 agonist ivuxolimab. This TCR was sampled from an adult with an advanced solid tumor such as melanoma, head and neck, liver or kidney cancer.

DNA for the CDR3: TGTGCCAGCAGCGCTCTACTCTTCGCCACCGAGCAGTTCTTC. Protein product: CASSALLFATEQFF. The V call is TRBV9, the J call TRBJ2-1; D gene unclear. The germline CDR1 and CDR2 sequences are SGDLS and YYNGEE. The V gene lost 3 bases and the J gene lost 10 bases, with 17 bases spanning the gap. The length of the CDR3 is 14 residues.